Below, 21 T cell receptor beta chains from the same sample are listed, as sequenced in a study of blood T cell repertoires in COVID-19. Sequencing used immunoSEQ multiplex PCR; TCRdb keeps in-frame clones, though not all of them. The sample contains some 280,000 clones, over 80% of which appear only once. The sequenced sample was peripheral blood. Receptors were obtained from a woman in her forties or fifties with active or convalescent COVID-19.

This rearrangement joins TRBV5-1 to TRBJ2-2, with D perhaps TRBD2 (5 bases). Germline lookup yields CDR1 SGHRS and CDR2 YFSETQ. There are 17 residues in the CDR3. Trimming cost V 4 bases and J 0 bases, with 16 bases left between them. The CDR3 sequence is CASSLDRGFANTGELFF. CDR3 sequence (DNA): TGCGCCAGCAGCCTGGATCGGGGATTCGCGAACACCGGGGAGCTGTTTTTT.

The gene calls are TRBV5-4 and TRBJ2-5, with 9 positions matching TRBD2. The J segment lost 7 bases and the V segment lost 4 bases, leaving 17 bases of the junction unmatched. CDR1 SGHNT and CDR2 YYREEE come from the germline V gene (reference sequence). This CDR3 contains 17 residues. Here the CDR3 DNA reads TGTGCCAGCAGCCCCGCCCCCAGCGGGAGGCAGGGGGGGACCCAGTACTTC. As protein: CASSPAPSGRQGGTQYF. Combining the CDR3 with reference TRBV5-4 and TRBJ2-5 gives the whole variable domain ETGVTQSPTHLIKTRGQQVTLRCSSQSGHNTVSWYQQALGQGPQFIFQYYREEENGRGNFPPRFSGLQFPNYSSELNVNALELDDSALYLCASSPAPSGRQGGTQYFGPGTRLLVL.

CDR3 sequence: CASSEGRVSPLHF. In DNA, the CDR3 is TGTGCCAGCAGTGAAGGGCGGGTTTCACCCCTCCACTTT. The genes are TRBV2 and TRBJ1-6; D remains unclear. Per the germline V gene, CDR1 is SNHLY and CDR2 is FYNNEI. The length of the CDR3 is 13 residues. The ends were cut back, 1 base at V and 9 bases at J, with 7 bases in the middle.

The chain employs TRBV5-4 and TRBJ2-2; 8 bases are a match to TRBD2. Germline V gene sequence: CDR1 SGHNT, CDR2 YYREEE (reference sequence). Germline trimming cut 4 bases from V and 6 bases from J; bases unmatched to any gene: 11. The CDR3 runs to 16 residues. CDR3 sequence (DNA): TGTGCCAGCAGCCAAGCCGGGACTAGATCGTCCGGGGAGCTGTTTTTT. Translating it yields CASSQAGTRSSGELFF.

The V gene is TRBV6-5, the J gene TRBJ1-1; tentatively, D is TRBD1 (6 bases). Per germline, CDR1 MNHEY and CDR2 SVGAGI. V was cut by 0 bases and J by 1 base, with 12 bases left in between. CDR3 length: 16 amino acids. CDR3 bases: TGTGCCAGCAGTTACTCAAGGGGGTATCCGAACACTGAAGCTTTCTTT. Amino acid sequence: CASSYSRGYPNTEAFF.

This chain links TRBV9 with TRBJ2-1; 8 bases match TRBD2. Per the germline V gene, CDR1 is SGDLS and CDR2 is YYNGEE. The ends lost 4 bases at V and 0 bases at J; junction bases unmatched: 3. The CDR3 is 15 amino acids. This CDR3 is CASSRGGSSYNEQFF. In nucleotides, the CDR3 is TGTGCCAGCAGCCGGGGGGGCAGCTCCTACAATGAGCAGTTCTTC.

The genes are TRBV4-1 and TRBJ2-3; D unresolved. Germline CDR1 and CDR2: MGHRA and YSYEKL. The CDR3 has 15 residues. The V end lost 0 bases, the J end lost 5 bases, and 12 bases lay between the germline ends. The CDR3 loop is CASSQDLAFLDTQYF. In nucleotides, the CDR3 is TGCGCCAGCAGCCAAGATCTTGCGTTCCTAGATACGCAGTATTTT.

This clone came up a few times. The rearrangement links TRBV15 to TRBJ1-4; unclear D gene. The V and J ends lost 5 bases and 8 bases respectively, with 9 bases between them. The length of the CDR3 is 12 residues. Germline CDR1 reads LNHNV; CDR2 reads YYDKDF (reference sequence). The CDR3 nucleotides are TGTGCCACCAGCTCCCGGGGAGAAAAACTGTTTTTT. Amino acid sequence: CATSSRGEKLFF.

This clone was recorded only once. CDR3 DNA sequence: TGTGCCAGCAGCCATTCGACTAGCGGGCTACGTGAGCAGTTCTTC. Protein: CASSHSTSGLREQFF. V and J are TRBV21-1 and TRBJ2-1; the table's D call TRBD2 went unverified against the DNA. TRBV21-1 is deemed a pseudogene. This CDR3 has 15 amino acids.

The chain employs TRBV19 and TRBJ2-5; TRBD1 agrees at 10 bases. The length of the CDR3 is 16 residues. J was trimmed by 1 base and V by 6 bases; bases with no gene match: 8. Looked up from germline, CDR1 is LNHDA and CDR2 is SQIVND (reference sequence). In nucleotides, the CDR3 is TGTGCCAGTAGCGATTGGGACAGGGGTACCCAAGAGACCCAGTACTTC. Translated: CASSDWDRGTQETQYF.

J is TRBJ2-7 and V is TRBV30, with 8 bases identical to TRBD2. The CDR3 extends over 15 amino acids. J was trimmed by 6 bases and V by 5 bases; bases with no gene match: 15. From germline, CDR1 is GTSNPN and CDR2 SVGIG (reference sequence). CDR3 region: CAWSRGGSGSSEQYF. CDR3 in DNA: TGTGCCTGGTCACGAGGGGGGAGCGGGAGTAGCGAGCAGTACTTC.

The J gene is TRBJ1-2, the V gene TRBV19; perhaps TRBD1 as D (6 bases). Per the germline V gene, CDR1 is LNHDA and CDR2 is SQIVND (reference sequence). The CDR3 has 16 amino acids. The V gene lost 7 bases and the J gene lost 2 bases, with 20 bases spanning the gap. CDR3 loop: CASTGGTFLGNYGYTF. CDR3 coding DNA: TGTGCCAGTACCGGTGGGACATTTCTGGGAAACTATGGCTACACCTTC.

CDR3 DNA: TGCAGTGCTAGTAGGAGGCAGGGGAATGGCTACACCTTC. It codes for CSASRRQGNGYTF. The V call is TRBV20-1, the J call TRBJ1-2, with a possible D match to TRBD1 (6 bases). This CDR3 is built from 13 residues. Trimming took 3 bases from V and 6 from J, leaving 14 bases between them. CDR1 is DFQATT and CDR2 is SNEGSKA in the germline V gene (reference sequence).

V and J are TRBV11-2 and TRBJ2-1; TRBD2 might be the D (5 bases). The CDR3 length is 14 residues. Germline values: CDR1 SGHAT, CDR2 FQNNGV. V lost 0 bases to trimming and J lost 6 bases, with 9 bases between them. The CDR3 region has the DNA TGTGCCAGCAGCTTAGACCCGGGGTCCAATGAGCAGTTCTTC. This codes for CASSLDPGSNEQFF.

The rearrangement uses TRBV28 and TRBJ2-7; perhaps TRBD1 as D (5 bases). With 1 base removed from V and 0 bases from J, the gap between germline ends came to 10 bases. The CDR3 runs to 15 residues. Germline V gives CDR1 MDHEN, CDR2 SYDVKM. The CDR3 region is CASSLSYRNSYEQYF. The DNA for the CDR3 is TGTGCCAGCAGTTTATCCTACAGGAACTCCTACGAGCAGTACTTC.

The rearrangement links TRBV2 to TRBJ1-2; a possible D gene is TRBD1 (5 bases). The V gene's germline CDR1 is SNHLY and CDR2 FYNNEI. V lost 5 bases and J lost 4, with 11 bases in between. The CDR3 runs 13 residues. CDR3 nucleotide sequence: TGTGCCAGCAGTCTTAGGCAGGGCTATGGCTACACCTTC. Encoded protein: CASSLRQGYGYTF.

The chain combines TRBV18 with TRBJ1-1; D is undetermined. The CDR3 totals 13 residues. The V gene's germline CDR1 is KGHSH and CDR2 LQKENI. V was pared by 6 bases and J by 7 bases, with 15 bases between. The CDR3 sequence is CASSTEVHLEAFF. The DNA for the CDR3 is TGTGCCAGCTCTACGGAGGTGCACCTTGAAGCTTTCTTT.

V gene TRBV10-1 combines with J gene TRBJ1-5; no definite D call. CDR1 is WNHNN, CDR2 SYGVQD, per germline (reference sequence). The V and J ends lost 3 bases and 2 bases respectively, with 5 bases between them. The CDR3 is 13 residues long. This CDR3 reads CASSEAGNQPQHF. The CDR3 DNA reads TGCGCCAGCAGTGAAGCGGGCAATCAGCCCCAGCATTTT.

In nucleotides, the CDR3 is TGCAGCGTTAACAGGGGCCTGAACACTGAAGCTTTCTTT. Its translation is CSVNRGLNTEAFF. The V gene is TRBV29-1, the J gene TRBJ1-1, with 7 bases fitting TRBD1. Germline V CDR1 and CDR2: SQVTM, ANQGSEA. Unmatched junction bases numbered 3, after V lost 5 bases and J lost 0 bases. This CDR3 has 13 residues. Using reference TRBV29-1 and TRBJ1-1 for the parts outside the CDR3, the full variable domain is SAVISQKPSRDICQRGTSLTIQCQVDSQVTMMFWYRQQPGQSLTLIATANQGSEATYESGFVIDKFPISRPNLTFSTLTVSNMSPEDSSIYLCSVNRGLNTEAFFGQGTRLTVV.

The chain employs TRBV7-9 and TRBJ2-3; D not resolved. CDR1 SEHNR and CDR2 FQNEAQ come from the germline V gene (reference sequence). The CDR3 extends over 15 amino acids. The germline V and J ends were trimmed by 3 bases and 6 bases, with 16 bases remaining between them. DNA for the CDR3: TGTGCCAGCAGCTTCACACTGGCGGCCGGGGATACGCAGTATTTT. Its protein is CASSFTLAAGDTQYF.

This clone occurred once. CDR3 in DNA: TGTGCCAGCAGCTTGTCAGATTTGGGACAGGCAAATGAGCAGTTCTTC. Protein product: CASSLSDLGQANEQFF. The chain links TRBV13 to TRBJ2-1, with 8 bases matching TRBD1. After removal of 3 bases from V and 7 bases from J, the junction contained 11 bases not matched to a gene. CDR1 PRHDT and CDR2 FYEKMQ come from the germline V gene (reference sequence). This CDR3 is 16 amino acids long.